This T cell receptor (beta chain) was recorded in a study of Ad26.COV2.S vaccination and SARS-CoV-2 variants (dated by TCRdb to the early 2020s). About the study as a whole: Sequencing of the TCRbeta repertoire served to evaluate the specificity and breadth of SARS-CoV-2-reactive T cell receptors following Ad26.COV2.S vaccination. The TCR-sequenced set comprised approximately 30 samples: some 20 Ad26.COV2.S vaccine recipients, 5 placebo recipients and 8 SARS-CoV-2 convalescent individuals.

The immunoSEQ Assay was used to sequence TCRbeta CDR3 regions. After extraction, genomic DNA underwent amplification by bias-controlled multiplex PCR, followed by high-throughput sequencing. The authors processed their data as follows. To quantify the absolute abundance of every unique TCRbeta CDR3 region, sequences were collapsed and filtered. Usable DNA was measured by amplifying reference genes present in all nucleated cells, and TCRbeta template counts were normalized to that usable DNA to estimate T cell fraction. Repertoire TCRs were annotated as SARS-CoV-2-specific when V gene, CDR3 amino acid sequence and J gene were exactly matched to a known reactive TCR set. The reference SARS-CoV-2 TCR set was obtained from MIRA and was filtered for enrichment in COVID-19-positive ImmuneCODE repertoires, whereby public or cross-reactive TCRs were removed. Drawing on the MIRA antigens, annotated TCRs were analysed further at the level of specific ORF or position within ORF. Depth was the summed frequency of annotated unique rearrangements, while breadth was defined as annotated unique rearrangements over total unique productive rearrangements. Two-sided Wilcoxon rank-sum tests were applied when comparing TCR breadth between groups. The immuneACCESS repertoire file appears here via TCRdb, limited to in-frame rearrangements. These files lack a portion of the clones; in checked studies, under half of the deficit traces to unresolved V genes, and the cause of the others is not known. V and J calls and clone size are as listed in that table; D and trimming were resolved from the DNA. The sample table contains over 100,000 clones; only one count was recorded for less than 85% of them. The ten largest clones represent about 18% of the sample.

To note about this clone: It has no known antigen specificity. Base qualities are not at hand, and no much larger clone is one base apart.

Results and caveats for the whole study, not just this receptor: After vaccination, substantial breadth of spike-specific CD8+ and CD4+ T cell responses was reported. The authors noted that the TCR breadth and depth analyses may have underestimated total T cell responses. Vaccine and placebo recipients had comparable non-spike TCR breadth, which fits with the vaccine containing only spike. Spike-specific TCR breadth was higher in Ad26.COV2.S recipients than in placebo recipients (P = 0.0014).

What the time point label conveys for this sample: individuals recovered from natural SARS-CoV-2 infection. V and J are truncated by 7 bases and 5 bases respectively, leaving an intervening sequence of 14 bases. CDR1 is given as MGHRA and CDR2 as YSYEKL, both from the germline V gene. The CDR3 runs 14 residues from the cysteine to the phenylalanine. This entry keeps only the CDR3 DNA: 42 bases, framed from base 1. This sequence was found in a human donor who had recovered from COVID-19. This chain joins TRBV4-1 to TRBJ1-4; the D gene lacks a confident call. Sequencing used peripheral blood, obtained after recovery from COVID-19. The CDR3 protein sequence reads: CASKRFGLNEKLFF. The sequence in DNA is TGCGCCAGCAAGAGGTTCGGGTTGAATGAAAAACTGTTTTTT.